This TCR beta chain was retrieved from a study of blood T cell repertoires in COVID-19. Clones were sequenced by immunoSEQ multiplex PCR, and TCRdb holds only the in-frame ones, with some missing. This table has 280,000 or so clones, about 91% appearing once. Deletions cut 7 bases from V and 7 bases from J, with 8 bases between. The CDR3 extends over 11 amino acids. Germline V gene sequence: CDR1 MDHEN, CDR2 SYDVKM. The V call is TRBV28, the J call TRBJ1-5; no reliable D call. This TCR was sampled from a woman aged 30 to 39 who had recovered from COVID-19. The sample consisted of peripheral blood. The CDR3 sequence: CASKRGQPQHF. The DNA for the CDR3 is TGTGCCAGCAAACGAGGGCAGCCCCAGCATTTT.